This T cell receptor (beta chain) was captured in a study of blood T cell repertoires in COVID-19. Study-level information: The study drew acute and convalescent COVID-19 samples from the United States, Italy and Spain.

Repertoires were generated with immunoSEQ multiplex PCR, while TCRdb's copy carries only in-frame clones and drops some. The sample records 150,000 to 170,000 clones, roughly 72% being singletons. CDR3 length: 15 amino acids. Germline V gives CDR1 WSHSY, CDR2 SAAADI. Trimming took 3 bases from V and 2 from J, leaving 12 bases between them. This TCR came from an elderly woman with acute or convalescent COVID-19. Sequenced: peripheral blood. The chain carries TRBV10-2 and TRBJ2-3; D may be TRBD1 (7 bases). The CDR3 spells CASSDSGGITDTQYF. DNA of the CDR3: TGCGCCAGCAGTGACTCAGGGGGGATCACAGATACGCAGTATTTT.